This T cell receptor (beta chain) comes out of a study of graft-versus-host responses after intestinal transplantation. Regarding the study as a whole: Individuals carrying graft-donor T cell macrochimerism showed high graft-versus-host to host-versus-graft clonal ratios in allografts.

Profiled with immunoSEQ multiplex PCR; TCRdb holds only in-frame clones, not every one. The sample yields fewer than 95,000 clones, 85% to 95% seen once. Comment on this clone: Its specificity is not known.

This CDR3 comprises 15 residues. In germline, CDR1 is MNHEY, CDR2 SVGAGI. V lost 5 bases and J lost 12; bases outside the gene matches: 13. The material sequenced was unstimulated CD8+ T cells sorted from spleen or lymph node cells, taken before intestinal transplant. This chain connects TRBV6-5 to TRBJ2-1, with TRBD1 identical over 10 bases. This receptor was taken from a human donor who received an intestinal transplant. The CDR3 nucleotides are TGTGCCAGCAGTCGCCGGGACAGGGGCCCGGCGGCGCAGTTCTTC. Translation: CASSRRDRGPAAQFF.